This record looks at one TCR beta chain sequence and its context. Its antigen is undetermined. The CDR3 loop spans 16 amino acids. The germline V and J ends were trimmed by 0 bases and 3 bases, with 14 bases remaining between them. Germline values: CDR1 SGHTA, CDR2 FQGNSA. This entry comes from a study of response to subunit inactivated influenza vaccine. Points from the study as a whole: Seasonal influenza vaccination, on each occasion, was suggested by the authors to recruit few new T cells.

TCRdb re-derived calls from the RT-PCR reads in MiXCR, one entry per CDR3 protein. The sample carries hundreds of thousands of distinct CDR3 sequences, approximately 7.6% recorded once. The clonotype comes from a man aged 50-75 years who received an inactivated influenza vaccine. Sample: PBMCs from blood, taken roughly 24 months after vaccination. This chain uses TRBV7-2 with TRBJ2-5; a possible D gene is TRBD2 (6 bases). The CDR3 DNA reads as TGTGCCAGCAGCTTAGCGAGGGTGCGGGGTAAAGAGACCCAGTACTTC. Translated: CASSLARVRGKETQYF.